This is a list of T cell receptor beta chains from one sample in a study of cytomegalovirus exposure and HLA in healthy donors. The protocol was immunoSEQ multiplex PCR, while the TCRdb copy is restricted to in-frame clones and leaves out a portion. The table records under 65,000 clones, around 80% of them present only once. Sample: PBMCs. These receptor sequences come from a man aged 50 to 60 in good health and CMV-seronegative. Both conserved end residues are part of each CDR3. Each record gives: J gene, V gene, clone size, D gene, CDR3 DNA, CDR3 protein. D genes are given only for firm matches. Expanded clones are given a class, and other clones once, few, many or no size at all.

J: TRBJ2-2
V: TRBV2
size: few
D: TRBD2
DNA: TGTGCCAGCAGACCTGTACTAGCGGGGAGCCGCGGGGAGCTGTTTTTT
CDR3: CASRPVLAGSRGELFF

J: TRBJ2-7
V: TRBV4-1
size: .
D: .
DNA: TGCGCCAGCAGCCAAGGGTGGGAGCCCCTAAGGCAGTACTTC
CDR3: CASSQGWEPLRQYF

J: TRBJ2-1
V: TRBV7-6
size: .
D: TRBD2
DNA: TGTGCCAGCAGCTTAGTTGGGACTAGCGGTCCCACCTCATTCAAGCAGTTCTTC
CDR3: CASSLVGTSGPTSFKQFF

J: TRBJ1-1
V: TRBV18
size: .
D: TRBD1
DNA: TGTGCCAGCTCATCTAAGGGACAGGGGTACAACACTGAAGCTTTCTTT
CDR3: CASSSKGQGYNTEAFF

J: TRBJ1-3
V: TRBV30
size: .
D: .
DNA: TGTGCCTGGGGCGGGTTATCTGGAAACACCATATATTTT
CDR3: CAWGGLSGNTIYF

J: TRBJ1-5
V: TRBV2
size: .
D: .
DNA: TGTGCCAGCCAGCCAGACAGTCAGTATCAGCCCCAGCATTTT
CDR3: CASQPDSQYQPQHF

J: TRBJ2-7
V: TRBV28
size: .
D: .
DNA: TGTGCCAGCAGTTTAGGCCGAATACCCTACGAGCAGTACTTC
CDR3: CASSLGRIPYEQYF

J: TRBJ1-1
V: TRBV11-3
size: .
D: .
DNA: TGTGCCAGCAGCTTGACGGGGAACACTGAAGCTTTCTTT
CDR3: CASSLTGNTEAFF

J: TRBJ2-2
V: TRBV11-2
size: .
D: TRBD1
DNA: TGTGCCAGCAGCTCCCGGGACAGGGTGAACACCGGGGAGCTGTTTTTT
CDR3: CASSSRDRVNTGELFF

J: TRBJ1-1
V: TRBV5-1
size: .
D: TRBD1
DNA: TGCGCCAGCAGCTTGGCCGGGACAGGGGGTATGACTGAAGCTTTCTTT
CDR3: CASSLAGTGGMTEAFF

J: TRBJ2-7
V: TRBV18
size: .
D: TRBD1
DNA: TGTGCCAGCTCACCCGGACAGGGTCCTTACGAGCAGTACTTC
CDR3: CASSPGQGPYEQYF

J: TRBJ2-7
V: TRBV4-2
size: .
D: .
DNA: TGTGCCAGCAGCCAAGAGGGTCCGGGTTACGAGCAGTACTTC
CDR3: CASSQEGPGYEQYF

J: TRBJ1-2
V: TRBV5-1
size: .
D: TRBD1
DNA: TGCGCCAGCAGCCTAACGGGACAGTATGGCTACACCTTC
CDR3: CASSLTGQYGYTF

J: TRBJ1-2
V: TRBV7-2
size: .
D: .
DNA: TGTGCCAGCAGCCCCCAGGCCACAACATATGGCTACACCTTC
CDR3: CASSPQATTYGYTF

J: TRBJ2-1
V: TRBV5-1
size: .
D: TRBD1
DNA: TGCGCCAGCAGCTTGGATACGGCAGGGGGTAATGAGCAGTTCTTC
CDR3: CASSLDTAGGNEQFF

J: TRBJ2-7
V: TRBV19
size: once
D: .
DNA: TGTGCCAGTAGCACAGGGAACGAGCAGTACTTC
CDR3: CASSTGNEQYF

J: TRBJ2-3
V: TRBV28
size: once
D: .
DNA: TGTGCCAGCAGTTTATTGGGCGGGGTTAGCACAGATACGCAGTATTTT
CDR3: CASSLLGGVSTDTQYF

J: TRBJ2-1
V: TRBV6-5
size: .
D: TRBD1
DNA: TGTGCCAGCAGCTATGACAGGGGAAGGAAAAATGAGCAGTTCTTC
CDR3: CASSYDRGRKNEQFF

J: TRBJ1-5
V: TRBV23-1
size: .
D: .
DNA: TGCGCCAGCAGTCAATCGGGAGGGGAAGGACAGCCCCAGCATTTT
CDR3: CASSQSGGEGQPQHF

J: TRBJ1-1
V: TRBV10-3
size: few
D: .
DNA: TGTGCCATCAGTGAAGGAGGGTTGGCTGAAGCTTTCTTT
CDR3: CAISEGGLAEAFF

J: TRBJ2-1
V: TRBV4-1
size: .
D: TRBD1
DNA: TGCGCCAGCAGCCAAACAGGGGGGCGTAGGAATGAGCAGTTCTTC
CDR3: CASSQTGGRRNEQFF

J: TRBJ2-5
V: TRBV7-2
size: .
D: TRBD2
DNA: TGTGCCAGCAGCTCCGAAGGGACTAGCGGGGGGTGGGAGACCCAGTACTTC
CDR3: CASSSEGTSGGWETQYF

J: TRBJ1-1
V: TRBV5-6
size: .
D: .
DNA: TGTGCCAGCAGCTACGGGGGGCGGGGGACTGAAGCTTTCTTT
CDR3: CASSYGGRGTEAFF

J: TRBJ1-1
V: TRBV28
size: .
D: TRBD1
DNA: TGTGCCAGCAGTTCGTGGACAGGGGTGAACACTGAAGCTTTCTTT
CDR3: CASSSWTGVNTEAFF

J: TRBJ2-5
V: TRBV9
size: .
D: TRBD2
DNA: TGTGCCAGCAGCGTAGGGGTAGGGACTAGCGAATCAGAGACCCAGTACTTC
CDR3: CASSVGVGTSESETQYF

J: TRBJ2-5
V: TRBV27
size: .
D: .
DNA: TGTGCCAGCAGTTTATCCGACCAAGAGACCCAGTACTTC
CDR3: CASSLSDQETQYF

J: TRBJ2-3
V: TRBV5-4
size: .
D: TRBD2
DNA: TGTGCCAGCAGCTTTGGCGGGGGGGACCCAACAGATACGCAGTATTTT
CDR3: CASSFGGGDPTDTQYF

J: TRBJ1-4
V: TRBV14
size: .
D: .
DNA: TGTGCCAGCAGCCAAGCTCAAAAACTGTTTTTT
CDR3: CASSQAQKLFF

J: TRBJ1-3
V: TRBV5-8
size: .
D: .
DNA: TGTGCCAGCAGCCGAGGGAGCTCTGGAAACACCATATATTTT
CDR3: CASSRGSSGNTIYF

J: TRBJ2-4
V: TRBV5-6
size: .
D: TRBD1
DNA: TGTGCCAGCAGCCCAACAGGGGGCTCGGGCAAAAACATTCAGTACTTC
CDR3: CASSPTGGSGKNIQYF

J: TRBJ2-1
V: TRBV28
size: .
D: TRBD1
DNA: TGTGCCAGCAGTACGCGGACAGGCGAAAGTACCTACAATGAGCAGTTCTTC
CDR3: CASSTRTGESTYNEQFF

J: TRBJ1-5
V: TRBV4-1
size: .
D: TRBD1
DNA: TGCGCCAGCGGGGGACAGGGGAATCAGCCCCAGCATTTT
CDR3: CASGGQGNQPQHF

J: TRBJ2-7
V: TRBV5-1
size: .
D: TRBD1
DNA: TGCGCCAGCAGCCTAGGACAGGGAACGGACGAGCAGTACTTC
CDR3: CASSLGQGTDEQYF

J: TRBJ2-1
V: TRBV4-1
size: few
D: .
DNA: TGCGCCAGCAGCCAAATTCGGTTGGGCGATGAGCAGTTCTTC
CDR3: CASSQIRLGDEQFF

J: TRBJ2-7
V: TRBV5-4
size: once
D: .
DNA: TGTGCCAGCAGCTCGCCCAGTCGGGGGAAGTACGAGCAGTACTTC
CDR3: CASSSPSRGKYEQYF

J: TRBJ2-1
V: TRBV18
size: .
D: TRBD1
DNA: TGTGCCAGCTCACCACGGACAGGGGGCACAGATGAGCAGTTCTTC
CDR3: CASSPRTGGTDEQFF